This TCR beta chain was profiled in a study of T-cell reconstitution after alpha-beta-depleted transplantation in children. Whole-study results and caveats: It was reported that alpha-beta T cells came from several hundred expanded graft clones (about two months after transplant). Where some patients showed high TCRbeta diversity at day 60, it came from recipient T cells and thymic progenitors that had survived.

This clonotype was seen a few times. The target antigen is unknown. The V gene lost 2 bases and the J gene lost 4 bases, with 11 bases spanning the gap. CDR3 length equals 14 residues. Germline assignment: CDR1 MDHEN and CDR2 SYDVKM. During its preparation, the TCRbeta library received unique molecular identifiers. TCRdb used MiXCR to reprocess the PCR reads, holding one entry per CDR3 protein. The sample has approximately 400,000 distinct CDR3 sequences, around 15% seen once. The J gene is TRBJ2-5, the V gene TRBV28, with D possibly being TRBD1 (6 bases). This sequence was found in a boy younger than two who had a stem cell transplant for Wiskott-Aldrich syndrome, so the T cells may come from the graft donor. Source: PBMCs, mostly from graft donor cells, taken 360 days after TCRalphabeta/CD19-depleted stem cell transplant. The CDR3 reads CASSLHRERETQYF. CDR3 coding DNA: TGTGCCAGCAGTTTACACAGGGAAAGAGAGACCCAGTACTTC. The whole variable domain, filled in from reference TRBV28 and TRBJ2-5, reads DVKVTQSSRYLVKRTGEKVFLECVQDMDHENMFWYRQDPGLGLRLIYFSYDVKMKEKGDIPEGYSVSREKKERFSLILESASTNQTSMYLCASSLHRERETQYFGPGTRLLVL.